The clone carrying this TCR beta chain has only a few counts. These data are taken from a study of blood T cells in healthy people across ages. The authors isolated at least 6 million PBMCs per sample. The germline V gene has CDR1 MDHEN and CDR2 SYDVKM. Trimming took 4 bases from V and 8 from J, leaving 17 bases between them. This CDR3 spans 15 amino acids. PCR was performed a second time for about 7 to 11 cycles using a sample-barcoded 5' primer and a J-beta primer mix. TCRdb recomputed calls from the 5' RACE reads with MiXCR, one row per CDR3 protein. Of fewer than 2 million distinct CDR3 sequences detected, about 39% appear once; the ten largest clones hold more than 20%.

The clonotype originates from a human donor in good health. The V gene is TRBV28, the J gene TRBJ1-4, with D hard to call. Sequenced: blood. This CDR3 is CASSSRVRVEEKLFF. The CDR3 DNA follows: TGTGCCAGCAGTTCTAGGGTCCGTGTTGAGGAAAAACTGTTTTTT.